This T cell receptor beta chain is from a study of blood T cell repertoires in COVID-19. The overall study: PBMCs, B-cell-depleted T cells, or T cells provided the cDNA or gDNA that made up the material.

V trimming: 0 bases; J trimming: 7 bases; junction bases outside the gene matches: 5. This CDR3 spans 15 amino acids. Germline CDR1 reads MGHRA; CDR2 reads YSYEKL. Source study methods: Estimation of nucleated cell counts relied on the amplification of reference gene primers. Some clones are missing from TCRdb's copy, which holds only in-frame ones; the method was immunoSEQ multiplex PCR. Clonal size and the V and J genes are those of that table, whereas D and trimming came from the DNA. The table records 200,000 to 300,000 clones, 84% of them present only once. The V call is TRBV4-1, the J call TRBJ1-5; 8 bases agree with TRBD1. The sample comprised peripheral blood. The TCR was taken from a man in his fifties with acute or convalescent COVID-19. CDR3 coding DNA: TGCGCCAGCAGCCAAGAGGACAGGGAACCCCAGCCCCAGCATTTT. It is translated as CASSQEDREPQPQHF.